The T cell receptor beta chain under discussion was sequenced for a study of Graves' ophthalmopathy and Graves' hyperthyroidism. About this clonotype: With a much larger clone just one base away, this may be a read error.

Patients in the hyperthyroidism group, adults aged 18 to 65, were newly diagnosed, under 2 months' duration. Exclusion criteria comprised other autoimmune diseases, uncontrolled infections, pregnancy or lactation in patients. RNA transcripts were the template, and TCR beta CDR3 regions were amplified from them. First-round RT-PCR with HTBI primers preceded a second-round multiplex PCR. TCRdb called the multiplex PCR reads again in MiXCR, with one record for every CDR3 protein. This sample has over a million distinct CDR3 sequences, with less than 45% found just once. This sequence originates from an adult man with Graves' hyperthyroidism. The specimen sequenced was peripheral blood or thyroid tissue (not recorded which).

The CDR3 reads CASSPQGPRANSCEQYF. The DNA of the CDR3 is TGTGCCAGCAGCCCCCAAGGGCCCAGAGCCAACTCCTGCGAGCAGTACTTC. The J gene is TRBJ2-7, the V gene TRBV7-9; D unclear. CDR3 length: 17 residues. Germline values: CDR1 SEHNR, CDR2 FQNEAQ (reference sequence).